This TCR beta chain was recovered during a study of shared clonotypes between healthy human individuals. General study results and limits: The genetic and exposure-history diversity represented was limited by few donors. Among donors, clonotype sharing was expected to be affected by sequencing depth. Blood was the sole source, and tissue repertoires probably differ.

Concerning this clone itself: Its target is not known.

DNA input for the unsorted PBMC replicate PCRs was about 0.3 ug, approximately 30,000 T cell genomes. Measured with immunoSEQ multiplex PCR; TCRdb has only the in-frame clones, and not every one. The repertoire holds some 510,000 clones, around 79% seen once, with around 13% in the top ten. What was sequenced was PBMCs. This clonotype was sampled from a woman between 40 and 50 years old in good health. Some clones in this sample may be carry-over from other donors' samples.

CDR3 sequence: CASSKGLAGRYEQYF. CDR3 DNA sequence: TGTGCCAGTAGTAAGGGACTAGCGGGACGCTACGAGCAGTACTTC. The chain has TRBV19 and TRBJ2-7, with TRBD2 identical over 13 bases. Per germline, CDR1 LNHDA and CDR2 SQIVND (reference sequence). V lost 4 bases and J lost 3; bases outside the gene matches: 3. This CDR3 has 15 residues.